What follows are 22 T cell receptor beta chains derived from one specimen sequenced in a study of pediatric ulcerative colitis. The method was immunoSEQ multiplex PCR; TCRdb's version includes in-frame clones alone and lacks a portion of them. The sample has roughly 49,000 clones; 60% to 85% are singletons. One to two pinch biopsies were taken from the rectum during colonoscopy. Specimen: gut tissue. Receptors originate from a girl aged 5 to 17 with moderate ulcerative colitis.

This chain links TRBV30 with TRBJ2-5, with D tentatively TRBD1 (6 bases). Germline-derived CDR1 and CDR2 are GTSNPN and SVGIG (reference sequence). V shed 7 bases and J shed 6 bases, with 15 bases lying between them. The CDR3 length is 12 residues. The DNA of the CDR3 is TGTGCCTTTGGAACCAGGGGCCAGACCCAGTACTTC. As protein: CAFGTRGQTQYF.

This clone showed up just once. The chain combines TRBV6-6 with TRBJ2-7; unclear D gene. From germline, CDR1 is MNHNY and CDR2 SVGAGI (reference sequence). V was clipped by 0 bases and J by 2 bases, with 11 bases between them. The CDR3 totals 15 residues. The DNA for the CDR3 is TGTGCCAGCAGTTACTCGTTCGGCGGAGCCTACGAGCAGTACTTC. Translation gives CASSYSFGGAYEQYF.

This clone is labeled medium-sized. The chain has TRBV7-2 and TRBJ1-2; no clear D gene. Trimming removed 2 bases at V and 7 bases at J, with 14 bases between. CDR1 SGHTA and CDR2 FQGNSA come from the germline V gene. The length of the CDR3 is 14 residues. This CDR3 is CASSLIDIGGGYTF. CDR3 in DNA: TGTGCCAGCAGCTTAATCGACATTGGAGGTGGCTACACCTTC.

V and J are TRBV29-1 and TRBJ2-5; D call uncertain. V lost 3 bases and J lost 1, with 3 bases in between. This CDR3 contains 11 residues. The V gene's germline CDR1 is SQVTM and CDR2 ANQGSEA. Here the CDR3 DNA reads TGCAGCGTTGATTTCCAAGAGACCCAGTACTTC. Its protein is CSVDFQETQYF.

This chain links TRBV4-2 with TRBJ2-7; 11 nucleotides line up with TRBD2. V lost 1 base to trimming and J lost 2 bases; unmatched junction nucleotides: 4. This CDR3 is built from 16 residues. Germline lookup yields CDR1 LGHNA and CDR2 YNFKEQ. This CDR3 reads CASSQGRGLAAYEQYF. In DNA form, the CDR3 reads TGTGCCAGCAGCCAAGGTCGGGGACTAGCGGCCTACGAGCAGTACTTC.

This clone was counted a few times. CDR3 nucleotides: TGCGCCAGCAGCTTGGTTGGACACGGCGAAAAACTGTTTTTT. As protein: CASSLVGHGEKLFF. This chain joins TRBV5-1 and TRBJ1-4; TRBD1 might be the D (5 bases). The CDR3 is made up of 14 amino acids. Looked up from germline, CDR1 is SGHRS and CDR2 is YFSETQ. Trimming removed 0 bases at V and 8 bases at J, with 11 bases between.

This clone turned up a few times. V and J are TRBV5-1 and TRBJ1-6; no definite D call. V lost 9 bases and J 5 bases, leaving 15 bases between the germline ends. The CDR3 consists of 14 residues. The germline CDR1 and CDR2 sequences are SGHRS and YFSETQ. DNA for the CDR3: TGCGCCACTTCCGTCGGCGAAAATAATTCACCCCTCCACTTT. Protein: CATSVGENNSPLHF.

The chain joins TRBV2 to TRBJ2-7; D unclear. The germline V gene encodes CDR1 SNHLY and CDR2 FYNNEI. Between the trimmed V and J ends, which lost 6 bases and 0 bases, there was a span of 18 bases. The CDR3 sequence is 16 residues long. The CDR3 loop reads CASSGIWGTNSYEQYF. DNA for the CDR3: TGTGCCAGCAGCGGAATCTGGGGAACCAACTCCTACGAGCAGTACTTC.

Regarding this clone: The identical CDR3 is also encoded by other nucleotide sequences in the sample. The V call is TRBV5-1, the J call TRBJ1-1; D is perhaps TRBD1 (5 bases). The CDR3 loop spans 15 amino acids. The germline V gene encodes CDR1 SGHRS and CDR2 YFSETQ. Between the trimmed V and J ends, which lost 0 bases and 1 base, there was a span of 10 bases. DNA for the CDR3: TGCGCCAGCAGCTTGGCCGGGACGGAGAACACTGAAGCTTTCTTT. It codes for CASSLAGTENTEAFF.

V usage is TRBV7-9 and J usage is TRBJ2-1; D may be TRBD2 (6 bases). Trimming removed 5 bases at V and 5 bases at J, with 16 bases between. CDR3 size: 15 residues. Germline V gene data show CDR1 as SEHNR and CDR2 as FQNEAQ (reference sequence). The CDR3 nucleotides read TGTGCCAGCAGCCCTGCCGGGACTTCTGACAATGAGCAGTTCTTC. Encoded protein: CASSPAGTSDNEQFF.

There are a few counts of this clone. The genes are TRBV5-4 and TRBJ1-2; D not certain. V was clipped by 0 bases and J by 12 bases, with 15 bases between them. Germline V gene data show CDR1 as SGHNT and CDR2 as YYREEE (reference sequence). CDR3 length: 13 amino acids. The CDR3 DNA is TGTGCCAGCAGCTTGGCAGGATGGGCCGCTGACACCTTC. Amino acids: CASSLAGWAADTF.

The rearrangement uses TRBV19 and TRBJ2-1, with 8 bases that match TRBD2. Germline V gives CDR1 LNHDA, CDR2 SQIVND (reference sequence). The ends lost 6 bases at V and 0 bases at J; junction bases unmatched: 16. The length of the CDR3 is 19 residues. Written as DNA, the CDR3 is TGTGCCAGTAGCCCACGAGGAACGGGGGGGCGGATCTCCTACAATGAGCAGTTCTTC. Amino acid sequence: CASSPRGTGGRISYNEQFF.

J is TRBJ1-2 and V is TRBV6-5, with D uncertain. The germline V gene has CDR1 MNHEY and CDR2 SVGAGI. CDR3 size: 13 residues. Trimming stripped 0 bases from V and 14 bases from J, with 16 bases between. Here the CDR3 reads CASSYSMAGAGTF. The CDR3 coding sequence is TGTGCCAGCAGTTACTCGATGGCAGGCGCGGGAACCTTC.

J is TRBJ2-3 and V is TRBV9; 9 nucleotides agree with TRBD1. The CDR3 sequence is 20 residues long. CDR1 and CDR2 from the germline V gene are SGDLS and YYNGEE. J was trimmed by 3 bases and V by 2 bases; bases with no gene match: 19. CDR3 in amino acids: CASSVLPIHQGQGRTDTQYF. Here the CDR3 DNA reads TGTGCCAGCAGCGTCCTCCCCATCCACCAGGGACAGGGTAGGACAGATACGCAGTATTTT.

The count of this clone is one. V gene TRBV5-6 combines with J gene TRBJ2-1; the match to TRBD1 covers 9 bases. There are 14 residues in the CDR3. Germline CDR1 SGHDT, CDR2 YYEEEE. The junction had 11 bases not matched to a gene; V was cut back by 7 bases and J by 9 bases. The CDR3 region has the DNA TGTGCCAGCGGGACAGGGAGGACGGGGGTTGAGCAGTTCTTC. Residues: CASGTGRTGVEQFF.

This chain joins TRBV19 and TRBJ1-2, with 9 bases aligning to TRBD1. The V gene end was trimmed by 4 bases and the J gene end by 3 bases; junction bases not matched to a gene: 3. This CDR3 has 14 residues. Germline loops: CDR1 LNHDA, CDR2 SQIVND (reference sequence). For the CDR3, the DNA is TGTGCCAGTAGTACACAGGGGGCGGACTATGGCTACACCTTC. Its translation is CASSTQGADYGYTF.

CDR3 nucleotides: TGTGCCAGCAGCCGACTGAACACCATATATTTT. It encodes CASSRLNTIYF. V usage is TRBV11-1 and J usage is TRBJ1-3; D is ambiguous. Looked up from germline, CDR1 is SGHAT and CDR2 is FQDESV (reference sequence). This CDR3 has 11 amino acids. V was shortened by 5 bases and J by 7 bases, with 6 bases between the two germline ends. The whole variable domain, remainder taken from reference TRBV11-1 and TRBJ1-3, is EAEVAQSPRYKITEKSQAVAFWCDPISGHATLYWYRQILGQGPELLVQFQDESVVDDSQLPKDRFSAERLKGVDSTLKIQPAELGDSAMYLCASSRLNTIYFGEGSWLTVV.

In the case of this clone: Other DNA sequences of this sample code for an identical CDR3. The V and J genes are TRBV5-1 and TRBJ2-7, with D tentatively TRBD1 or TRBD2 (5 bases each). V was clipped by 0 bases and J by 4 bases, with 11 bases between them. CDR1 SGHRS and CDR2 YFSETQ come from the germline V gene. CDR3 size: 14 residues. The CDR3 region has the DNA TGCGCCAGCAGCTTGGTGGGGGAGATATACGAGCAGTACTTC. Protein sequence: CASSLVGEIYEQYF.

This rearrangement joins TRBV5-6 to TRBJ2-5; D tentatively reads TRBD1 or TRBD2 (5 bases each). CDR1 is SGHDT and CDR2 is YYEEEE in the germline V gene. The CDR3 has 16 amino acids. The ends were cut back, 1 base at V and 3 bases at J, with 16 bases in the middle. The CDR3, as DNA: TGTGCCAGCAGCTTGTATGGGGGATGGGGCGAAGAGACCCAGTACTTC. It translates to CASSLYGGWGEETQYF.

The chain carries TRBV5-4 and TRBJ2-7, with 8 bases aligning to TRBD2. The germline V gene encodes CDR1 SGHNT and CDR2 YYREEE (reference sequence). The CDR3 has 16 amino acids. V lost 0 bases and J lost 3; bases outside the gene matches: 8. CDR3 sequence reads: CASSLGGVAGIYEQYF. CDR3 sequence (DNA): TGTGCCAGCAGCTTGGGGGGGGTAGCGGGAATCTACGAGCAGTACTTC.

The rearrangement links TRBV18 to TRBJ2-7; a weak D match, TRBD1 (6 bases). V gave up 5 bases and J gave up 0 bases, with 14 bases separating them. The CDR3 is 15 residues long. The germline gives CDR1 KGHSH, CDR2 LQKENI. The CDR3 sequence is CASSSNQGSSYEQYF. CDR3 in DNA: TGTGCCAGCTCATCAAACCAGGGGAGCTCCTACGAGCAGTACTTC.

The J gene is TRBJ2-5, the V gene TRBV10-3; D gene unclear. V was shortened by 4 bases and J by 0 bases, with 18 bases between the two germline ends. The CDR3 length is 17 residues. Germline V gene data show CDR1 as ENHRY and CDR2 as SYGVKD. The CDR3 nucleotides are TGTGCCATCAGTGGAGGTGAAGGGTTGGGGTACCAAGAGACCCAGTACTTC. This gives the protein CAISGGEGLGYQETQYF.